These 24 T cell receptor beta chains originate from one sample sequenced in a study of blood T cell repertoires in COVID-19. Sequencing was performed with immunoSEQ multiplex PCR; in TCRdb, only in-frame clones are kept and a portion is missing. The repertoire holds around 220,000 clones, with around 86% as singletons. Material: peripheral blood. Receptors originate from a human donor in a cohort sampled during active COVID-19.

This chain links TRBV12-5 with TRBJ1-1; 12 bases are shared with TRBD1. Trimming cost V 6 bases and J 7 bases; bases outside gene matches: 12. This CDR3 contains 16 residues. CDR1 is LGHNT, CDR2 FRNRAP, per germline. In DNA form, the CDR3 reads TGTGCTAGTGGATTATCCCGGGACAGGGGGCGAGGTGAAGCTTTCTTT. Residues: CASGLSRDRGRGEAFF.

The chain carries TRBV19 and TRBJ1-5; no definite D call. The CDR3 length is 17 residues. Germline values: CDR1 LNHDA, CDR2 SQIVND (reference sequence). V was cut by 6 bases and J by 3 bases, with 21 bases left in between. The CDR3 nucleotides read TGTGCCAGTAGAATAAGACCGCCGGAGGGATTCAATCAGCCCCAGCATTTT. Encoded protein: CASRIRPPEGFNQPQHF. The full variable domain, completed using reference TRBV19 and TRBJ1-5, is DGGITQSPKYLFRKEGQNVTLSCEQNLNHDAMYWYRQDPGQGLRLIYYSQIVNDFQKGDIAEGYSVSREKKESFPLTVTSAQKNPTAFYLCASRIRPPEGFNQPQHFGDGTRLSIL.

The genes are TRBV7-2 and TRBJ1-1; D perhaps matches TRBD1 (5 bases). Per germline, CDR1 SGHTA and CDR2 FQGNSA. Trimming removed 2 bases at V and 7 bases at J, with 14 bases between. The CDR3 is 14 amino acids. Here the CDR3 DNA reads TGTGCCAGCAGCTTATGGGATGGGGGGAGTGAAGCTTTCTTT. Translation: CASSLWDGGSEAFF. Combining the CDR3 with reference TRBV7-2 and TRBJ1-1 gives the whole variable domain GAGVSQSPSNKVTEKGKDVELRCDPISGHTALYWYRQSLGQGLEFLIYFQGNSAPDKSGLPSDRFSAERTGGSVSTLTIQRTQQEDSAVYLCASSLWDGGSEAFFGQGTRLTVV.

The V and J genes are TRBV5-4 and TRBJ2-4; a possible D gene is TRBD2 (5 bases). CDR3 length: 16 residues. Per germline, CDR1 SGHNT and CDR2 YYREEE (reference sequence). Trimming removed 3 bases at V and 0 bases at J, with 13 bases between. The CDR3 DNA is TGTGCCAGCAGCTGGGAGCTCGGATCAGCCAAAAACATTCAGTACTTC. As protein: CASSWELGSAKNIQYF.

Concerning this clone itself: This same CDR3 is encoded by further DNA sequences in the sample. This chain links TRBV9 with TRBJ1-1; D uncertain. Germline CDR1 and CDR2: SGDLS and YYNGEE. The CDR3 spans 13 residues. V dropped 0 bases and J dropped 2 bases, with 5 bases sitting between them. The CDR3 nucleotides read TGTGCCAGCAGCGTAGCCATTAACACTGAAGCTTTCTTT. As protein: CASSVAINTEAFF. Using reference TRBV9 and TRBJ1-1 for the parts outside the CDR3, the full variable domain is DSGVTQTPKHLITATGQRVTLRCSPRSGDLSVYWYQQSLDQGLQFLIQYYNGEERAKGNILERFSAQQFPDLHSELNLSSLELGDSALYFCASSVAINTEAFFGQGTRLTVV.

The chain employs TRBV28 and TRBJ2-5; 12 bases agree with TRBD1. The CDR3 totals 16 residues. Germline V gene lookup returns CDR1 MDHEN and CDR2 SYDVKM. V was clipped by 3 bases and J by 5 bases; unmatched bases: 7. The DNA of the CDR3 is TGTGCCAGCAGTTTCATAGGGACAGGGGGCCTGGAGACCCAGTACTTC. Translated: CASSFIGTGGLETQYF.

The chain joins TRBV7-9 to TRBJ2-7, with TRBD1 matching over 7 bases. This CDR3 contains 16 residues. Germline lookup yields CDR1 SEHNR and CDR2 FQNEAQ (reference sequence). V shed 5 bases, J shed 2 bases, and the junction held 12 bases outside the gene matches. In nucleotides, the CDR3 is TGTGCCAGCAGCACAGAGGGGGCACGGGAAGCCTACGAGCAGTACTTC. Protein: CASSTEGAREAYEQYF. Full variable domain (rest looked up from reference TRBV7-9 and TRBJ2-7): DTGVSQNPRHKITKRGQNVTFRCDPISEHNRLYWYRQTLGQGPEFLTYFQNEAQLEKSRLLSDRFSAERPKGSFSTLEIQRTEQGDSAMYLCASSTEGAREAYEQYFGPGTRLTVT.

The genes are TRBV13 and TRBJ2-7; 12 bases fit TRBD2. The germline V gene has CDR1 PRHDT and CDR2 FYEKMQ (reference sequence). V lost 3 bases, J lost 2 bases, and 11 bases stayed unmatched. This CDR3 comprises 18 residues. CDR3 sequence (DNA): TGTGCCAGCAGCTTTAGACTAGCGGGAGACAAACTGGCCTACGAGCAGTACTTC. Translated, it gives CASSFRLAGDKLAYEQYF.

The CDR3 is CASSYTGTNEKLFF. The DNA for the CDR3 is TGTGCCAGCAGTTACACCGGGACTAATGAAAAACTGTTTTTT. This chain connects TRBV6-2 or TRBV6-3 to TRBJ1-4; D is ambiguous. Trimming removed 2 bases at V and 2 bases at J, with 6 bases between. The germline gives CDR1 MNHEY, CDR2 SVGEGT. The CDR3 runs to 14 residues.

This clone was observed many times. The rearrangement links TRBV6-4 to TRBJ2-3, with 7 bases matching TRBD2. Trimming took 8 bases from V and 3 from J; bases not matched to a gene: 14. The germline V gene has CDR1 MRHNA and CDR2 SNTAGT. This CDR3 is built from 16 residues. CDR3 in DNA: TGTGCCAGCGCCCAGCGGGCGGGAGTAGGGACAGATACGCAGTATTTT. Translation: CASAQRAGVGTDTQYF.

The V call is TRBV28, the J call TRBJ1-2; 11 bases agree with TRBD1. V gave up 10 bases and J gave up 4 bases; unmatched junction bases: 14. CDR3 length: 16 amino acids. Germline-derived CDR1 and CDR2 are MDHEN and SYDVKM. CDR3 protein: CAITGQGGLLGYGYTF. Here the CDR3 DNA reads TGTGCCATCACGGGACAGGGGGGCCTTTTGGGCTATGGCTACACCTTC.

The chain is built from TRBV18 and TRBJ1-6; TRBD1 is a possible D gene (5 bases). Germline V gene data show CDR1 as KGHSH and CDR2 as LQKENI. V was cut by 0 bases and J by 14 bases, with 8 bases left in between. The CDR3 contains 12 residues. The CDR3 protein is CASSPPGGSLHF. CDR3 nucleotides: TGTGCCAGCTCACCACCCGGGGGGTCCCTCCACTTT.

The chain carries TRBV6-5 and TRBJ1-5; D possibly corresponds to TRBD1 (5 bases). Trimming cost V 0 bases and J 7 bases, with 10 bases left between them. The CDR3 has 14 amino acids. Germline lookup yields CDR1 MNHEY and CDR2 SVGAGI. CDR3 sequence: CASSYSGVGQPQHF. CDR3 bases: TGTGCCAGCAGTTACTCAGGGGTCGGGCAGCCCCAGCATTTT.

The chain employs TRBV7-6 and TRBJ2-1; 14 bases map to TRBD2. CDR1 is SGHVS and CDR2 is FNYEAQ in the germline V gene. With 4 bases clipped from V and 4 bases from J, the junction kept 6 bases outside the gene matches. This CDR3 region has 17 residues. The CDR3 spells CASSSGGTSGSYNEQFF. In DNA, the CDR3 is TGTGCCAGCAGCTCGGGGGGGACTAGCGGGAGTTACAATGAGCAGTTCTTC.

This sequence joins TRBV14 and TRBJ2-2, with D hard to call. The V gene lost 7 bases and the J gene lost 2 bases, with 11 bases spanning the gap. CDR1 is SGHDN and CDR2 is FVKESK in the germline V gene. This CDR3 is built from 14 residues. The CDR3 nucleotides are TGTGCCAGCAAACTACGCCACAACACCGGGGAGCTGTTTTTT. It codes for CASKLRHNTGELFF.

V gene TRBV11-3 combines with J gene TRBJ1-1, with D possibly TRBD1 on 5 matching bases. Germline CDR1 reads SGHNT; CDR2 reads YENEEA. This CDR3 spans 14 amino acids. V lost 11 bases and J 2 bases, leaving 18 bases between the germline ends. In nucleotides, the CDR3 is TGTGCCTGCTCAAGGGGCCAGGCAAACACTGAAGCTTTCTTT. Translating gives CACSRGQANTEAFF.

The table lists this clone with a few counts. The chain has TRBV28 and TRBJ1-1, with D hard to call. V was trimmed by 7 bases and J by 2 bases, leaving 17 bases between them. Germline-derived CDR1 and CDR2 are MDHEN and SYDVKM. CDR3 length equals 15 residues. The CDR3 reads CASNYRRFPNTEAFF. The CDR3 DNA is TGTGCCAGCAATTACAGACGCTTCCCCAACACTGAAGCTTTCTTT. The whole variable domain, remainder taken from reference TRBV28 and TRBJ1-1, is DVKVTQSSRYLVKRTGEKVFLECVQDMDHENMFWYRQDPGLGLRLIYFSYDVKMKEKGDIPEGYSVSREKKERFSLILESASTNQTSMYLCASNYRRFPNTEAFFGQGTRLTVV.

The V call is TRBV7-8, the J call TRBJ1-2; D not certain. Germline V lookup: CDR1 SGHVS, CDR2 FQNEAQ. The CDR3 loop spans 12 amino acids. V lost 5 bases to trimming and J lost 8 bases, with 12 bases between them. The CDR3 DNA follows: TGTGCCAGCAGCCGCCTCGGGAACGGCTACACCTTC. Protein sequence: CASSRLGNGYTF.

The chain combines TRBV6-5 with TRBJ1-5; D call uncertain. The CDR3 length is 15 residues. V dropped 6 bases and J dropped 6 bases, with 18 bases sitting between them. Germline CDR1 is MNHEY and CDR2 is SVGAGI. Here the CDR3 DNA reads TGTGCCAGCAGACTTGGGAGGGAAAGAAGTCAGCCCCAGCATTTT. This codes for CASRLGRERSQPQHF.

The chain uses TRBV4-3 and TRBJ1-1; 7 nucleotides agree with TRBD1. V was clipped by 2 bases and J by 7 bases; unmatched bases: 10. From germline, CDR1 is LGHNA and CDR2 YSLEER. CDR3 length: 15 amino acids. The chain's CDR3 is CASSQSGQGVDEAFF. The CDR3 DNA sequence: TGCGCCAGCAGCCAATCTGGGCAGGGGGTGGATGAAGCTTTCTTT.

DNA of the CDR3: TGCAGTGCTAGTACGTTCCCAGGGAGGATGACTGAAGCTTTCTTT. It encodes CSASTFPGRMTEAFF. This chain uses TRBV20-1 with TRBJ1-1; D possibly corresponds to TRBD1 (5 bases). Germline CDR1 reads DFQATT; CDR2 reads SNEGSKA (reference sequence). The germline V and J ends were trimmed by 3 bases and 5 bases, with 19 bases remaining between them. This CDR3 has 15 residues.

The J gene is TRBJ2-1, the V gene TRBV28, with 9 bases that match TRBD2. The CDR3 loop spans 15 amino acids. Germline V gene lookup returns CDR1 MDHEN and CDR2 SYDVKM. With V trimmed by 2 bases and J by 5 bases, 4 bases remained unmatched. The CDR3 sequence: CASSLVTSGHNEQFF. The DNA of the CDR3 is TGTGCCAGCAGTTTAGTAACTAGCGGGCACAATGAGCAGTTCTTC.

On this clone itself: This sample includes further DNA sequences coding for the same CDR3. The rearrangement uses TRBV18 and TRBJ2-3; D remains unclear. CDR3 size: 13 residues. Germline CDR1 reads KGHSH; CDR2 reads LQKENI. Deletions cut 3 bases from V and 4 bases from J, with 8 bases between. The DNA of the CDR3 is TGTGCCAGCTCACCGTCCGTTGCAGATACGCAGTATTTT. This sequence encodes CASSPSVADTQYF.

The chain uses TRBV7-2 and TRBJ1-5; weak D call: TRBD1 (5 bases). V was trimmed by 2 bases and J by 0 bases, leaving 11 bases between them. From germline, CDR1 is SGHTA and CDR2 FQGNSA. This CDR3 contains 16 residues. CDR3 coding DNA: TGTGCCAGCAGCTTATCGGGGGGTAATAGCAATCAGCCCCAGCATTTT. It encodes CASSLSGGNSNQPQHF.